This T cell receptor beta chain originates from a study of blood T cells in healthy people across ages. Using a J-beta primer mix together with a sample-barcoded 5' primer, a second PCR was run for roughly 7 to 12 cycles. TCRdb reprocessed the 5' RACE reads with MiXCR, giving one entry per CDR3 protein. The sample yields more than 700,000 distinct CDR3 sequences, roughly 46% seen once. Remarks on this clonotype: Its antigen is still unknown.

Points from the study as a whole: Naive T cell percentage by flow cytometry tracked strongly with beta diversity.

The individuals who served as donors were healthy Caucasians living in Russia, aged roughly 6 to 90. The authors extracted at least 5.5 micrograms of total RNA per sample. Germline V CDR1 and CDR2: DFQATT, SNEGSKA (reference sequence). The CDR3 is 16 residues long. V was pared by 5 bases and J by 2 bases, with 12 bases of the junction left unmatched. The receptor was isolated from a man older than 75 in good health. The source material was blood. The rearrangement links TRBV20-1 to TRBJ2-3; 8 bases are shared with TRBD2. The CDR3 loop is CSAGPPSGQPTDTQYF. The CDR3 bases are TGCAGTGCTGGCCCTCCTAGCGGGCAGCCCACAGATACGCAGTATTTT.